This entry concerns a single TCR beta chain. The target antigen is unknown. The data belong to a study of vaccination effects on CD4 cells after COVID-19. The V end lost 0 bases, the J end lost 14 bases, and 13 bases lay between the germline ends. CDR3 length: 12 residues. Germline CDR1 and CDR2: SGHAT and FQNNGV. Viral peptide pool expansion of antigen-specific CD4+ T cells preceded sequencing in the ViraFEST assay. Culturing for more than eight days preceded CD4+ T cell isolation. Vaccinated recipients, who were negative for nucleocapsid antibodies, had no history of SARS-CoV-2 infection. Some clones are missing from TCRdb's copy, which holds only in-frame ones; the method was immunoSEQ multiplex PCR. The table records about 73,000 clones, approximately 74% of them present only once.

This material consisted of CD4+ T cells from PBMCs cultured with HCoV-NL63 spike peptides, taken before COVID-19 vaccination. The clonotype was recovered from a human donor who received a COVID-19 vaccine. The genes are TRBV11-2 and TRBJ2-5; weak D call: TRBD2 (6 bases). The CDR3 DNA is TGTGCCAGCAGCTTAGATGGCGGGGCCTCATACTTC. Protein sequence: CASSLDGGASYF.